One sample yielded the 32 T cell receptor beta chains listed below, sequenced in a study of CD4 T cells in relation to SARS-CoV-2 and coronaviruses. These receptors lack a known antigen. Repertoires were generated with immunoSEQ multiplex PCR, while TCRdb's copy carries only in-frame clones and drops some. Counted here are roughly 38,000 clones, approximately 80% occurring once; the ten biggest clones make up roughly 1.2%. Sequencing was carried out using naive CD4+ T cells from PBMCs, cultured in vitro. Subset in this sample: naive CD4+ T cells isolated by negative enrichment. The receptors originated from an adult with COVID-19.

In the case of this clone: The CDR3 does not close with the conserved phenylalanine or tryptophan, likely indicating a read error. It is unclear where the CDR3 begins or ends on the DNA, so no DNA is shown, and the CDR3 is as TCRdb lists it. The chain links TRBV7-9 to TRBJ1-1. The CDR3 is 9 residues long, ends included. The V gene's germline CDR1 is SEHNR and CDR2 FQNEAQ (reference sequence). CDR3 sequence: CASSSRTFP.

The count of this clone is one. The rearrangement joins TRBV30 to TRBJ2-7; 10 bases fit TRBD1. The J segment lost 0 bases and the V segment lost 2 bases, leaving 7 bases of the junction unmatched. Germline CDR1 reads GTSNPN; CDR2 reads SVGIG (reference sequence). The CDR3 sequence is 16 residues long. CDR3 bases: TGTGCCTGGAGTAATCTAGGACAGGGGGTCTCCTACGAGCAGTACTTC. The encoded protein is CAWSNLGQGVSYEQYF.

This chain links TRBV19 with TRBJ1-2; D may be TRBD1 (6 bases). The CDR3 spans 13 residues. Trimming shortened V by 9 bases and J by 3 bases, and 14 bases separated the two germline ends. The germline CDR1 and CDR2 sequences are LNHDA and SQIVND (reference sequence). CDR3 DNA sequence: TGTGCCAGGACTCCGGGACACCACTATGGCTACACCTTC. Translated: CARTPGHHYGYTF.

The CDR3 region has the DNA TGTGCCAGCTCACCTTCCCCGGGGACTAGCGGGAGCACATCCTACGAGCAGTACTTC. Protein product: CASSPSPGTSGSTSYEQYF. V is TRBV18 and J is TRBJ2-7, with 14 bases fitting TRBD2. The germline V gene encodes CDR1 KGHSH and CDR2 LQKENI. The CDR3 loop spans 19 amino acids. V was pared by 3 bases and J by 1 base, with 11 bases of the junction left unmatched.

CDR3 DNA sequence: TGTGCCAGCAGCAAATCTAACCCCCGGGGACACCCGTCGGATGAGCAGTTCTTC. This codes for CASSKSNPRGHPSDEQFF. V is TRBV2 and J is TRBJ2-1; a possible D gene is TRBD1 (6 bases). CDR1 and CDR2 (germline): SNHLY, FYNNEI. V gave up 6 bases and J gave up 8 bases, with 29 bases separating them. The CDR3 runs to 18 residues.

The chain carries TRBV30 and TRBJ1-2; perhaps TRBD1 as D (6 bases). The V gene's germline CDR1 is GTSNPN and CDR2 SVGIG (reference sequence). With 7 bases removed from V and 8 bases from J, the gap between germline ends came to 20 bases. CDR3 length: 13 residues. CDR3 nucleotide sequence: TGTGCCTCAGTCCGGGACACCATAAGCGGCTACACCTTC. This codes for CASVRDTISGYTF.

The CDR3 region is CASSFWGRGAEQFF. The CDR3 nucleotides are TGTGCCAGCAGTTTCTGGGGACGGGGCGCTGAGCAGTTCTTC. This chain joins TRBV28 and TRBJ2-1; D is perhaps TRBD1 or TRBD2 (5 bases each). The CDR3 has 14 residues. Germline loops: CDR1 MDHEN, CDR2 SYDVKM. With 3 bases removed from V and 9 bases from J, the gap between germline ends came to 15 bases. The variable domain in full, completed from reference TRBV28 and TRBJ2-1, reads DVKVTQSSRYLVKRTGEKVFLECVQDMDHENMFWYRQDPGLGLRLIYFSYDVKMKEKGDIPEGYSVSREKKERFSLILESASTNQTSMYLCASSFWGRGAEQFFGPGTRLTVL.

This chain joins TRBV6-5 and TRBJ1-1; no clear D. The CDR3 spans 12 residues. V lost 6 bases and J 0 bases, leaving 5 bases between the germline ends. Germline V CDR1 and CDR2: MNHEY, SVGAGI. The CDR3 loop is CASSRMNTEAFF. The CDR3 DNA sequence: TGTGCCAGCAGCCGAATGAACACTGAAGCTTTCTTT.

The V call is TRBV7-9, the J call TRBJ2-3, with TRBD2 identical over 8 bases. V lost 5 bases to trimming and J lost 4 bases; unmatched junction nucleotides: 5. CDR1 is SEHNR, CDR2 FQNEAQ, per germline (reference sequence). This CDR3 region has 14 residues. The CDR3 reads CASSPGTSADTQYF. The DNA of the CDR3 is TGTGCCAGCAGCCCGGGGACTAGTGCAGATACGCAGTATTTT.

The V and J genes are TRBV29-1 and TRBJ1-2, with D possibly matching TRBD1 (6 bases). Trimming pared 0 bases from V and 7 bases from J, leaving 12 bases between. CDR1 and CDR2 from the germline V gene are SQVTM and ANQGSEA. This CDR3 has 13 amino acids. In nucleotides, the CDR3 is TGCAGCGTTGAAGATTCGGGGGCTCGTGGCTACACCTTC. Translating it yields CSVEDSGARGYTF.

The rearrangement uses TRBV24-1 and TRBJ2-2; no reliable D call. The germline V and J ends were trimmed by 7 bases and 2 bases, with 7 bases remaining between them. In germline, CDR1 is KGHDR, CDR2 SFDVKD. The CDR3 spans 13 residues. CDR3 nucleotide sequence: TGTGCCACCAGCCAACCTAACACCGGGGAGCTGTTTTTT. Protein product: CATSQPNTGELFF.

The chain uses TRBV28 and TRBJ2-5; TRBD1 agrees at 12 bases. V lost 7 bases to trimming and J lost 5 bases; unmatched junction nucleotides: 8. The CDR3 has 15 amino acids. The V gene's germline CDR1 is MDHEN and CDR2 SYDVKM. CDR3 DNA sequence: TGTGCCAGCAACCCGGGACAGGGGGCCGGTGAGACCCAGTACTTC. Encoded protein: CASNPGQGAGETQYF.

In DNA form, the CDR3 reads TGTGCCAGCAGCCGGACTAGCGGGGAGGGGACCCAGTACTTC. Translated: CASSRTSGEGTQYF. V usage is TRBV5-4 and J usage is TRBJ2-5; 12 bases match TRBD2. The CDR3 is made up of 14 amino acids. Germline V gene lookup returns CDR1 SGHNT and CDR2 YYREEE (reference sequence). The junction had 5 bases not matched to a gene; V was cut back by 4 bases and J by 7 bases.

The chain carries TRBV15 and TRBJ2-3; 9 bases line up with TRBD1. V gave up 4 bases and J gave up 2 bases; unmatched junction bases: 4. In germline, CDR1 is LNHNV, CDR2 YYDKDF (reference sequence). The CDR3 spans 15 residues. CDR3 nucleotides: TGTGCCACCAGCACCGGGACAGGGATCACAGATACGCAGTATTTT. It specifies CATSTGTGITDTQYF.

The CDR3 DNA follows: TGTGCCAGCAGCCAAGGGCGGACGGCTTCAACTAATGAAAAACTGTTTTTT. Translating gives CASSQGRTASTNEKLFF. J is TRBJ1-4 and V is TRBV3-1 (or the pseudogene TRBV3-2); D is unresolved. The CDR3 extends over 17 amino acids. Germline V gene lookup returns CDR1 LGHDT and CDR2 YNNKEL (reference sequence). V lost 1 base and J lost 0, with 12 bases in between.

V and J are TRBV9 and TRBJ1-4, with D possibly matching TRBD1 (6 bases). Per germline, CDR1 SGDLS and CDR2 YYNGEE. This CDR3 region has 14 residues. V lost 5 bases, J lost 3 bases, and 11 bases lay in between. The CDR3 sequence is CASSRGGANEKLFF. CDR3 in DNA: TGTGCCAGCAGTCGAGGGGGGGCTAATGAAAAACTGTTTTTT.

The chain links TRBV6-5 to TRBJ2-3; tentative D call: TRBD2 (5 bases). The V gene's germline CDR1 is MNHEY and CDR2 SVGAGI. V lost 2 bases, J lost 6 bases, and 9 bases lay in between. The CDR3 has 13 amino acids. CDR3 amino acids: CASSYRIADTQYF. CDR3 coding DNA: TGTGCCAGCAGTTACAGGATAGCGGATACGCAGTATTTT.

This clone came up a few times. The chain carries TRBV5-1 and TRBJ2-5; D may be TRBD1 (5 bases). Germline V lookup: CDR1 SGHRS, CDR2 YFSETQ. The CDR3 spans 15 residues. The ends were cut back, 3 bases at V and 1 base at J, with 13 bases in the middle. The CDR3 spells CASSWNLGRQETQYF. The CDR3 DNA is TGCGCCAGCAGCTGGAACTTGGGGCGCCAAGAGACCCAGTACTTC.

The chain recombines TRBV7-8 with TRBJ1-1, with D possibly being TRBD1 (5 bases). Germline V gene lookup returns CDR1 SGHVS and CDR2 FQNEAQ. The ends were cut back, 2 bases at V and 6 bases at J, with 10 bases in the middle. The CDR3 is 13 residues long. In DNA form, the CDR3 reads TGTGCCAGCAGCTTAAGGGGCGACGCTGAAGCTTTCTTT. Translated, it gives CASSLRGDAEAFF.

This chain links TRBV6-5 with TRBJ2-1, with D tentatively TRBD2 (6 bases). V lost 10 bases and J 3 bases, leaving 16 bases between the germline ends. The CDR3 has 14 amino acids. Germline V CDR1 and CDR2: MNHEY, SVGAGI. The CDR3 sequence: CATGRAGYYNEQFF. CDR3 DNA sequence: TGTGCCACCGGCCGCGCGGGGTACTACAATGAGCAGTTCTTC.

This chain uses TRBV4-1 with TRBJ1-5, with 7 bases that match TRBD1. Germline V gene data show CDR1 as MGHRA and CDR2 as YSYEKL. The CDR3 is 15 amino acids. With 4 bases clipped from V and 4 bases from J, the junction kept 7 bases outside the gene matches. CDR3 coding DNA: TGCGCCAGCAGCCGGGGACAGTCAATTAATCAGCCCCAGCATTTT. Its translation: CASSRGQSINQPQHF.

The CDR3 loop reads CASSQVGTRNQETQYF. CDR3 in DNA: TGCGCCAGCAGCCAAGTAGGGACCAGAAACCAAGAGACCCAGTACTTC. V gene TRBV4-1 combines with J gene TRBJ2-5; D could derive from TRBD1 or TRBD2 (5 bases each). Germline lookup yields CDR1 MGHRA and CDR2 YSYEKL. The germline V and J ends were trimmed by 1 base and 0 bases, with 12 bases remaining between them. This CDR3 has 16 residues.

This clone was counted a single time. The chain combines TRBV7-2 with TRBJ2-5; D is unresolved. The germline V and J ends were trimmed by 2 bases and 2 bases, with 6 bases remaining between them. CDR1 SGHTA and CDR2 FQGNSA come from the germline V gene. The CDR3 totals 13 residues. The CDR3 DNA is TGTGCCAGCAGCTTAACTACTCAAGAGACCCAGTACTTC. Translation: CASSLTTQETQYF.

The chain recombines TRBV10-2 with TRBJ1-4; D not resolved. V lost 6 bases to trimming and J lost 6 bases, with 14 bases between them. The CDR3 is 14 amino acids. Germline loops: CDR1 WSHSY, CDR2 SAAADI. The CDR3 DNA follows: TGCGCCAGCAGCGACCCGGACCGCTATGAAAAACTGTTTTTT. Encoded protein: CASSDPDRYEKLFF.

This chain joins TRBV2 and TRBJ2-5; D uncertain. V lost 4 bases, J lost 1 base, and 10 bases lay in between. Germline lookup yields CDR1 SNHLY and CDR2 FYNNEI. This CDR3 has 14 residues. The CDR3 DNA reads as TGTGCCAGCAGTGTTTTAGGTTTCCAAGAGACCCAGTACTTC. As protein: CASSVLGFQETQYF.

The chain joins TRBV9 to TRBJ2-2; D might be TRBD1 (6 bases). Trimming shortened V by 5 bases and J by 5 bases, and 16 bases separated the two germline ends. From germline, CDR1 is SGDLS and CDR2 YYNGEE. The CDR3 is made up of 15 amino acids. This CDR3 is CASSRGQGATGELFF. CDR3 DNA sequence: TGTGCCAGCAGTAGGGGACAAGGGGCGACCGGGGAGCTGTTTTTT.

V usage is TRBV24-1 and J usage is TRBJ2-1; the D is unclear. Germline-derived CDR1 and CDR2 are KGHDR and SFDVKD. With 5 bases removed from V and 5 bases from J, the gap between germline ends came to 9 bases. This CDR3 has 13 residues. The CDR3 DNA reads TGTGCCACCAGTGGACCAGCGAACAATGAGCAGTTCTTC. Translating gives CATSGPANNEQFF.

The chain combines TRBV11-3 with TRBJ2-3; tentative D call: TRBD2 (6 bases). This CDR3 contains 13 residues. The V gene's germline CDR1 is SGHNT and CDR2 YENEEA. Trimming took 5 bases from V and 6 from J, leaving 12 bases between them. CDR3 amino acids: CASSREATDTQYF. The CDR3 DNA reads TGTGCCAGCAGCAGGGAGGCAACGGATACGCAGTATTTT.

The CDR3 DNA is TGTGCCATCAGCCCCGGACAGGGTGATGAGCAGTACTTC. Translation: CAISPGQGDEQYF. This chain uses TRBV10-3 with TRBJ2-7; 8 bases match TRBD1. Germline V CDR1 and CDR2: ENHRY, SYGVKD. The length of the CDR3 is 13 residues. After removal of 6 bases from V and 7 bases from J, the junction contained 8 bases not matched to a gene.

This chain links TRBV2 with TRBJ2-2; TRBD2 matches at 8 bases. With 8 bases clipped from V and 7 bases from J, the junction kept 9 bases outside the gene matches. Germline values: CDR1 SNHLY, CDR2 FYNNEI. This CDR3 contains 14 residues. The CDR3 bases are TGTGCCAGCGTGGCGGGGGGCTTGCACGGGGAGCTGTTTTTT. It encodes CASVAGGLHGELFF.

V usage is TRBV19 and J usage is TRBJ2-2; 7 nucleotides align to TRBD2. V dropped 6 bases and J dropped 7; count of bases not matched to a gene: 5. CDR3 size: 13 residues. Germline CDR1 is LNHDA and CDR2 is SQIVND (reference sequence). The chain's CDR3 is CASSGRPDGELFF. CDR3 DNA sequence: TGTGCCAGTAGCGGGAGGCCTGACGGGGAGCTGTTTTTT. Based on the CDR3 plus reference TRBV19 and TRBJ2-2, the full variable domain is DGGITQSPKYLFRKEGQNVTLSCEQNLNHDAMYWYRQDPGQGLRLIYYSQIVNDFQKGDIAEGYSVSREKKESFPLTVTSAQKNPTAFYLCASSGRPDGELFFGEGSRLTVL.

This chain links TRBV18 with TRBJ1-2, with 7 positions matching TRBD1. Germline V lookup: CDR1 KGHSH, CDR2 LQKENI. The V gene end was trimmed by 5 bases and the J gene end by 5 bases; junction bases not matched to a gene: 11. The CDR3 loop spans 15 amino acids. The CDR3 reads CASSVTGEKGYGYTF. The CDR3 region has the DNA TGTGCCAGCTCAGTCACAGGGGAAAAAGGATATGGCTACACCTTC. Full variable domain (rest looked up from reference TRBV18 and TRBJ1-2): NAGVMQNPRHLVRRRGQEARLRCSPMKGHSHVYWYRQLPEEGLKFMVYLQKENIIDESGMPKERFSAEFPKEGPSILRIQQVVRGDSAAYFCASSVTGEKGYGYTFGSGTRLTVV.